This T cell receptor beta chain was retrieved from a study of blood T cell repertoires in COVID-19. At the level of the study: Nucleic acid was either cDNA or gDNA, and it came from T cells, B-cell-depleted T cells, or PBMCs.

Here immunoSEQ multiplex PCR was the method, and the copy in TCRdb shows in-frame clones only, minus some. The top ten hold under 3% of the sample, which has 140,000 to 150,000 clones, approximately 90% seen once. Per germline, CDR1 SGHVS and CDR2 FQNEAQ. The CDR3 totals 15 residues. With V trimmed by 3 bases and J by 9 bases, 8 bases remained unmatched. The sequence came from a man aged 55-75 years with active or convalescent COVID-19. Specimen: peripheral blood. The V call is TRBV7-8, the J call TRBJ1-6; 7 bases fit TRBD1. The CDR3 loop reads CASSLPGQPSSPLHF. In DNA form, the CDR3 reads TGTGCCAGCAGCTTGCCGGGACAGCCAAGTTCACCCCTCCACTTT.